These 13 T cell receptor beta chains share one sample of origin, sequenced in a study of ipilimumab plus nivolumab after autologous stem cell transplantation. The assay was immunoSEQ multiplex PCR, and TCRdb's table has in-frame clones only and misses some. The profile shows roughly 25,000 clones, around 83% of them singletons. Source: PBMCs, taken in a trial of ipilimumab plus nivolumab as post-transplant consolidation. The source of these receptors is a male donor with diffuse large B-cell lymphoma.

The CDR3 region is CASSHGRQQETQYF. The CDR3 DNA follows: TGTGCCAGCAGCCATGGACGGCAACAAGAGACCCAGTACTTC. This chain connects TRBV7-9 to TRBJ2-5; D is unresolved. The CDR3 length is 14 residues. The germline V and J ends were trimmed by 5 bases and 2 bases, with 12 bases remaining between them. Germline loops: CDR1 SEHNR, CDR2 FQNEAQ (reference sequence).

Relative to its sample, this clone is medium-sized. The rearrangement links TRBV19 to TRBJ2-1, with D maybe TRBD1 (6 bases). The CDR3 consists of 20 residues. Trimming cost V 0 bases and J 8 bases, with 29 bases left between them. The germline gives CDR1 LNHDA, CDR2 SQIVND (reference sequence). The CDR3 spells CASSIDARGRWGPVTDEQFF. The CDR3 DNA is TGTGCCAGTAGTATAGATGCCAGGGGTAGGTGGGGTCCGGTCACGGATGAGCAGTTCTTC.

V usage is TRBV5-1 and J usage is TRBJ2-5, with a weak D call TRBD1 (7 bases). The CDR3 sequence is 14 residues long. CDR1 is SGHRS and CDR2 is YFSETQ in the germline V gene. V was pared by 4 bases and J by 2 bases, with 12 bases between. The DNA of the CDR3 is TGCGCCAGCAGCCCCGCAGGGGGGCAAGAGACCCAGTACTTC. The encoded protein is CASSPAGGQETQYF.

The chain is built from TRBV2 and TRBJ2-5; D is ambiguous. Germline V gives CDR1 SNHLY, CDR2 FYNNEI. Between the trimmed V and J ends, which lost 4 bases and 4 bases, there was a span of 4 bases. The CDR3 runs 11 residues. Here the CDR3 DNA reads TGTGCCAGCAGTGTAAGAGAGACCCAGTACTTC. As protein: CASSVRETQYF.

The V and J genes are TRBV7-3 and TRBJ2-5; D is unresolved. Between the trimmed V and J ends, which lost 10 bases and 5 bases, there was a span of 8 bases. The CDR3 is made up of 10 amino acids. The germline gives CDR1 SGHTA, CDR2 FQGTGA. For the CDR3, the DNA is TGTGCCAATCATCAGGAGACCCAGTACTTC. It codes for CANHQETQYF.

This chain joins TRBV5-6 and TRBJ2-3; possible D gene TRBD2, 5 bases. Deletions cut 4 bases from V and 0 bases from J, with 15 bases between. The germline V gene has CDR1 SGHDT and CDR2 YYEEEE. This CDR3 has 16 amino acids. Here the CDR3 reads CASSVFGDISTDTQYF. CDR3 DNA sequence: TGTGCCAGCAGCGTCTTCGGGGATATTAGCACAGATACGCAGTATTTT. Based on the CDR3 plus reference TRBV5-6 and TRBJ2-3, the full variable domain is DAGVTQSPTHLIKTRGQQVTLRCSPKSGHDTVSWYQQALGQGPQFIFQYYEEEERQRGNFPDRFSGHQFPNYSSELNVNALLLGDSALYLCASSVFGDISTDTQYFGPGTRLTVL.

The chain combines TRBV10-3 with TRBJ1-5; the D is unclear. V was pared by 0 bases and J by 3 bases, with 3 bases between. Germline V CDR1 and CDR2: ENHRY, SYGVKD. This CDR3 has 13 residues. The CDR3 coding sequence is TGTGCCATCAGTGAGTCTTCCAATCAGCCCCAGCATTTT. This sequence encodes CAISESSNQPQHF.

In this sample, this clone turned up once. This chain joins TRBV2 and TRBJ2-5; TRBD1 matches at 9 bases. The DNA end is a closer match to TRBJ2-7, so the J assignment may be wrong. The CDR3 length is 14 residues. Germline-derived CDR1 and CDR2 are SNHLY and FYNNEI. The CDR3 here is CASSAGTGTYEQYF. In DNA, the CDR3 is TGTGCCAGCAGCGCCGGGACAGGGACTTACGAGCAGTACTTC.

CDR3 DNA sequence: TGTGCCAGTAGGGGTTTGGGATTCACTGAAGCTTTCTTT. Translation: CASRGLGFTEAFF. The genes are TRBV19 and TRBJ1-1; no reliable D call. This CDR3 is 13 amino acids long. The germline V gene encodes CDR1 LNHDA and CDR2 SQIVND (reference sequence). V was shortened by 6 bases and J by 4 bases, with 12 bases between the two germline ends. The whole variable domain, filled in from reference TRBV19 and TRBJ1-1, reads DGGITQSPKYLFRKEGQNVTLSCEQNLNHDAMYWYRQDPGQGLRLIYYSQIVNDFQKGDIAEGYSVSREKKESFPLTVTSAQKNPTAFYLCASRGLGFTEAFFGQGTRLTVV.

This sequence joins TRBV5-1 and TRBJ2-3; no clear D. With 4 bases removed from V and 5 bases from J, the gap between germline ends came to 14 bases. Germline V CDR1 and CDR2: SGHRS, YFSETQ. CDR3 length: 14 amino acids. CDR3 in amino acids: CASSLQLMGDTQYF. The DNA of the CDR3 is TGCGCCAGCAGCCTGCAGTTGATGGGAGATACGCAGTATTTT.

The chain links TRBV5-1 to TRBJ1-2; 9 bases map to TRBD1. The CDR3 totals 16 residues. V lost 4 bases and J lost 4; bases outside the gene matches: 11. Germline V lookup: CDR1 SGHRS, CDR2 YFSETQ. The CDR3 nucleotides read TGCGCCAGCAGCGGGGGACAGGGTACCGCCCCCTATGGCTACACCTTC. This codes for CASSGGQGTAPYGYTF.

The rearrangement uses TRBV10-3 and TRBJ1-2; perhaps TRBD1 as D (5 bases). Trimming removed 0 bases from V and 9 bases from J, with 17 bases in between. CDR3 length: 15 amino acids. The germline gives CDR1 ENHRY, CDR2 SYGVKD. The CDR3, as DNA: TGTGCCATCAGTGAGTCGGGGGTAAGGGGTTTGAGCTACACCTTC. This translates into CAISESGVRGLSYTF.

The chain carries TRBV5-6 and TRBJ2-7; D may be TRBD1 or TRBD2 (6 bases each). The CDR3 extends over 14 amino acids. Germline lookup yields CDR1 SGHDT and CDR2 YYEEEE. V dropped 2 bases and J dropped 6 bases, with 15 bases sitting between them. In DNA, the CDR3 is TGTGCCAGCAGCTTCTTAGGGGGGCCCTTCGAGCAGTACTTC. Protein: CASSFLGGPFEQYF.